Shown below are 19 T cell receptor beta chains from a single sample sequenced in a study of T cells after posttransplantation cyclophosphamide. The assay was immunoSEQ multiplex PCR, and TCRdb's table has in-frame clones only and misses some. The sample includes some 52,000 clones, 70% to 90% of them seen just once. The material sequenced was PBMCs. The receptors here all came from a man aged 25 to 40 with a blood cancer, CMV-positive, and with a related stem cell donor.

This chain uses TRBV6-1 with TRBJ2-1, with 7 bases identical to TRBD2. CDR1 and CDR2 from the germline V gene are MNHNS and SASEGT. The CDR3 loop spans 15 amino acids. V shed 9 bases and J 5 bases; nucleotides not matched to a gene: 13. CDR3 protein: CASRPRTSGNNEQFF. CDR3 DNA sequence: TGTGCCAGTAGACCCCGGACTAGTGGCAACAATGAGCAGTTCTTC.

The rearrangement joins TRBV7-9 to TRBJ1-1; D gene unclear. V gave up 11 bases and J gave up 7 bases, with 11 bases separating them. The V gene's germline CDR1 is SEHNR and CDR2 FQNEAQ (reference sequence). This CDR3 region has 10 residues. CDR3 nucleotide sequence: TGTGCCTCCGGGGTCTATGAAGCTTTCTTT. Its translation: CASGVYEAFF.

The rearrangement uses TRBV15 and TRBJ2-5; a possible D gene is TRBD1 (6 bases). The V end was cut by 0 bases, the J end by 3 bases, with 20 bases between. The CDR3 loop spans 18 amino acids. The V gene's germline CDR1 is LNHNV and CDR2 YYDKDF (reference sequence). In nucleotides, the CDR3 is TGTGCCACCAGCAGAGATTTGGGGACACCTAGAGGGGAAGAGACCCAGTACTTC. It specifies CATSRDLGTPRGEETQYF.

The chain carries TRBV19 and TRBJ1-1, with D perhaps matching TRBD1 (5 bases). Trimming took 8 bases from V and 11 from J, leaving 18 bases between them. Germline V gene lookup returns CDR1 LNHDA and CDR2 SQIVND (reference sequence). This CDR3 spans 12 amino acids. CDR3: CASSGPRGRAFF. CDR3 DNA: TGTGCCAGTTCGGGACCCCGAGGGAGGGCTTTCTTT.

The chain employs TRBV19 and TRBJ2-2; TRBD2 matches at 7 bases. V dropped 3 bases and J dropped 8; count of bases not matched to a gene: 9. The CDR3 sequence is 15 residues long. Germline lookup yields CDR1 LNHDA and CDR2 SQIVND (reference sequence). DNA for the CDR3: TGTGCCAGTAGTATCTCACTAGCGATCGTGGGGGAGCTGTTTTTT. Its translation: CASSISLAIVGELFF. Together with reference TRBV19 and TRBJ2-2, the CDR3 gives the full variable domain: DGGITQSPKYLFRKEGQNVTLSCEQNLNHDAMYWYRQDPGQGLRLIYYSQIVNDFQKGDIAEGYSVSREKKESFPLTVTSAQKNPTAFYLCASSISLAIVGELFFGEGSRLTVL.

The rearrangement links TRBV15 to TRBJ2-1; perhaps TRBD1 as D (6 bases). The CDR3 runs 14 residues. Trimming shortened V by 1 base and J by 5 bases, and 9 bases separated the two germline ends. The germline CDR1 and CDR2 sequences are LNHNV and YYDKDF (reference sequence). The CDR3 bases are TGTGCCACCAGCAGAGGGACAGTAAACAATGAGCAGTTCTTC. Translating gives CATSRGTVNNEQFF. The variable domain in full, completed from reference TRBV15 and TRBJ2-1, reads DAMVIQNPRYQVTQFGKPVTLSCSQTLNHNVMYWYQQKSSQAPKLLFHYYDKDFNNEADTPDNFQSRRPNTSFCFLDIRSPGLGDTAMYLCATSRGTVNNEQFFGPGTRLTVL.

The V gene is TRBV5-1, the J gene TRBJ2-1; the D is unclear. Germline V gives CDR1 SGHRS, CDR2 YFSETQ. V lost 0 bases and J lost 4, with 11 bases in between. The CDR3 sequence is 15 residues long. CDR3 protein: CASSLGVGRYNEQFF. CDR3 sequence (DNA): TGCGCCAGCAGCTTGGGAGTGGGCAGGTACAATGAGCAGTTCTTC.

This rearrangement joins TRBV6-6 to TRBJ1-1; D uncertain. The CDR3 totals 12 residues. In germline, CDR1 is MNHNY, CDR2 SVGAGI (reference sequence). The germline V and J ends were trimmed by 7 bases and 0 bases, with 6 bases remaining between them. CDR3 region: CASTRMNTEAFF. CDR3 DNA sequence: TGTGCCAGCACCCGTATGAACACTGAAGCTTTCTTT.

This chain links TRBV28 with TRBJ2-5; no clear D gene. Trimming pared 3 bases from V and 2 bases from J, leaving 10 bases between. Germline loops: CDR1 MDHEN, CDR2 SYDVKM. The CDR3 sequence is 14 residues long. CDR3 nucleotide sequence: TGTGCCAGCAGTTTGCTGTCCCAGCAAGAGACCCAGTACTTC. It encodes CASSLLSQQETQYF.

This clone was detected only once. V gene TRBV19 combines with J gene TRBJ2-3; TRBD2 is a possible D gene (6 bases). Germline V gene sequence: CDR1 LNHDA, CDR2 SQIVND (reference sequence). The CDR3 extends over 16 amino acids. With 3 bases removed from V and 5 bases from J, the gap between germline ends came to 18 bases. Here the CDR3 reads CASSISASEPQDTQYF. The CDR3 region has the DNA TGTGCCAGTAGTATCTCGGCTAGCGAGCCTCAAGATACGCAGTATTTT.

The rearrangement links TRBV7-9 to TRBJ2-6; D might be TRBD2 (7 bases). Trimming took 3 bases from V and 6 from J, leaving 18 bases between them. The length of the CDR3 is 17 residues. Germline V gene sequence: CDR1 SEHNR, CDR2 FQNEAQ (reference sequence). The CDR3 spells CASSFGGRRGMANVLTF. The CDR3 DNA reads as TGTGCCAGCAGCTTCGGGGGGCGCAGAGGTATGGCCAACGTCCTGACTTTC.

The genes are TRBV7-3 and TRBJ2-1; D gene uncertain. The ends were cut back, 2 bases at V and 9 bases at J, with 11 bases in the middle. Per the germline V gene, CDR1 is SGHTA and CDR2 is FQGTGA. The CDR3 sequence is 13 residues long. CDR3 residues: CASSLVEAREQFF. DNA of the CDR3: TGTGCCAGCAGCTTAGTAGAGGCACGTGAGCAGTTCTTC.

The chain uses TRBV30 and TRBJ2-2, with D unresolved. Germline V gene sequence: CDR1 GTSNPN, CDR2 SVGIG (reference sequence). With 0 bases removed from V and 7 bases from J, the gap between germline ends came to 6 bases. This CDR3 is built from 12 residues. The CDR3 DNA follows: TGTGCCTGGAGTGTACGACACGGGGAGCTGTTTTTT. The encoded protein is CAWSVRHGELFF.

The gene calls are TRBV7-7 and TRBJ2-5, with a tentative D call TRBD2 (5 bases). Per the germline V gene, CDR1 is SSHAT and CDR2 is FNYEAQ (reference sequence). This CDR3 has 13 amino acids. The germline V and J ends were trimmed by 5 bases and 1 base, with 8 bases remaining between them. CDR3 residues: CASSEGVQETQYF. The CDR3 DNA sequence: TGTGCCAGCAGCGAGGGAGTCCAAGAGACCCAGTACTTC.

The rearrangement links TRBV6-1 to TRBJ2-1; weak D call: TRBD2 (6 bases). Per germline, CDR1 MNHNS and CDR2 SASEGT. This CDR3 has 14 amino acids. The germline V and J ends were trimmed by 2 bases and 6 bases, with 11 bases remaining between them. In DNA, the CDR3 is TGTGCCAGCAGTGAACCTAGCGAAGGCAATGAGCAGTTCTTC. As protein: CASSEPSEGNEQFF.

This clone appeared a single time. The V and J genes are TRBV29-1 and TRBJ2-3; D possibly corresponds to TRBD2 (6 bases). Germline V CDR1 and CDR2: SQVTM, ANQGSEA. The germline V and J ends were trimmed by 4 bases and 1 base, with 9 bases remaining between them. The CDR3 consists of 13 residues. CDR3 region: CSVGKRGTDTQYF. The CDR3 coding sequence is TGCAGCGTTGGGAAGCGGGGCACAGATACGCAGTATTTT.

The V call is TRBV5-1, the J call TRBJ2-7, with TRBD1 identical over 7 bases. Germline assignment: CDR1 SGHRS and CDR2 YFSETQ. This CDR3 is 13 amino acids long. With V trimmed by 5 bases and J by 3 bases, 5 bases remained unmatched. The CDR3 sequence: CASRKGQSYEQYF. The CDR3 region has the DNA TGCGCCAGCAGAAAGGGACAGAGCTACGAGCAGTACTTC.

CDR3 coding DNA: TGTGCCAGCAGCTTAGAAGCGCTGGGACGGGAGGGAGGGGCCAAAAACATTCAGTACTTC. Amino acid sequence: CASSLEALGREGGAKNIQYF. The V and J genes are TRBV11-2 and TRBJ2-4; 8 nucleotides line up with TRBD2. This CDR3 region has 20 residues. Germline CDR1 and CDR2: SGHAT and FQNNGV. The J segment lost 1 base and the V segment lost 0 bases, leaving 14 bases of the junction unmatched.

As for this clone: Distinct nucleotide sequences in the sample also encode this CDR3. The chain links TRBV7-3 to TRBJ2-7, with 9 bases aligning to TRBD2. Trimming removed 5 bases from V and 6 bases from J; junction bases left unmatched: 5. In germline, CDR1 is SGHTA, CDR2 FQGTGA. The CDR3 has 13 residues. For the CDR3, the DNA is TGTGCCAGCAGCCCGGGACTAGCACGCGAGCAGTACTTC. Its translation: CASSPGLAREQYF.